This T cell receptor beta chain was sequenced in a study of cytomegalovirus exposure and HLA in healthy donors. Concerning this clone: Its antigen is unidentified.

Points from the study as a whole: In the 95 to 150 validation repertoires, approximately 94% of cluster scores exceeded 0, per a later analysis. Most TCR sequences proved rare, with some public TCRs found in many donors. Published work reported that the classifier diagnosed cytomegalovirus status with high specificity and sensitivity.

Sequencing was performed with immunoSEQ multiplex PCR; in TCRdb, only in-frame clones are kept and a portion is missing. The table has roughly 190,000 clones, about 89% seen once. Germline V CDR1 and CDR2: ENHRY, SYGVKD. V lost 3 bases, J lost 5 bases, and 21 bases lay in between. CDR3 length: 17 amino acids. The receptor comes from a young man in good health and CMV-seropositive. This rearrangement joins TRBV10-3 to TRBJ2-3, with no clear D. Sequencing used PBMCs. The CDR3 DNA reads TGTGCCATCAGTGAATCTCATACTGGGAAAAATGGAGATACGCAGTATTTT. This encodes CAISESHTGKNGDTQYF.